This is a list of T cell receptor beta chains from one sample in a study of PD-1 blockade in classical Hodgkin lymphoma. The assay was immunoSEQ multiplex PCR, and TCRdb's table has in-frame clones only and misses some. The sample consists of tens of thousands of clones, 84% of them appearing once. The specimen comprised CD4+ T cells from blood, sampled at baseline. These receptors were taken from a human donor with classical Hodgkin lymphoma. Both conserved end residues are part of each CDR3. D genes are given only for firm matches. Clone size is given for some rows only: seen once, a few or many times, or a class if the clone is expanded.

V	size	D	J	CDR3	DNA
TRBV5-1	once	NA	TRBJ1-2	CASSLEGQPGGYGYTF	TGCGCCAGCAGCCTCGAAGGACAACCCGGGGGCTATGGCTACACCTTC
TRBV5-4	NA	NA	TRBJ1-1	CASSFDFRGGGTEAFF	TGTGCCAGCAGCTTCGACTTCAGGGGAGGTGGGACTGAAGCTTTCTTT
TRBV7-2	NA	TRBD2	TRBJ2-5	CASRQGLAGGHWETQYF	TGTGCCAGCAGACAGGGACTAGCGGGGGGGCATTGGGAGACCCAGTACTTC
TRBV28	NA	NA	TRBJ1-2	CASSLDRPNYGYTF	TGTGCCAGCAGTTTAGACAGGCCCAACTATGGCTACACCTTC
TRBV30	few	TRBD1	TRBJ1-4	CAWSHRGATNEKLFF	TGTGCCTGGAGCCACAGGGGGGCAACTAATGAAAAACTGTTTTTT
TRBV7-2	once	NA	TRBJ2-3	CASSLGQRDTQYF	TGTGCCAGCAGCTTAGGTCAACGGGATACGCAGTATTTT
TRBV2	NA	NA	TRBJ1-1	CASSERQMNTEAFF	TGTGCCAGCAGTGAAAGGCAGATGAACACTGAAGCTTTCTTT
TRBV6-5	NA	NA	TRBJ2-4	CASGYGAKNIQYF	TGTGCCAGCGGCTACGGGGCCAAAAACATTCAGTACTTC
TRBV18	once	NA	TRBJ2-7	CASSLYLGGARSYEQYF	TGTGCCAGCTCACTCTACTTAGGGGGGGCTCGGTCCTACGAGCAGTACTTC
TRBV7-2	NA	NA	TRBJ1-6	CASSLEVGDSPLHF	TGTGCCAGCAGCTTAGAGGTGGGGGATTCACCCCTCCACTTT
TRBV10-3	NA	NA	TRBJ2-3	CAISGSTDTQYF	TGTGCCATCAGTGGGAGCACAGATACGCAGTATTTT
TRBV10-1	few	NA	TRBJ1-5	CASSDLRFKSQHF	TGCGCCAGCAGTGATCTCAGGTTCAAGTCCCAGCATTTT
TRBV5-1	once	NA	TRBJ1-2	CASKSPGQQPYGYTF	TGCGCCAGCAAATCCCCGGGACAACAGCCTTATGGCTACACCTTC
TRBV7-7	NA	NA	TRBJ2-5	CASSLGGAPTGETQYF	TGTGCCAGCAGCTTAGGGGGAGCCCCCACCGGGGAGACCCAGTACTTC
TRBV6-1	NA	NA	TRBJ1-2	CASSADRSDYGYTF	TGTGCCAGCAGTGCCGACAGGTCGGACTATGGCTACACCTTC
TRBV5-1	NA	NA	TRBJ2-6	CASTLDGAGANVLTF	TGCGCCAGCACCCTCGACGGGGCTGGGGCCAACGTCCTGACTTTC
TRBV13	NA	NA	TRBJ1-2	CASSFRSGGVYGYTF	TGTGCCAGCAGCTTTCGAAGTGGGGGCGTCTATGGCTACACCTTC
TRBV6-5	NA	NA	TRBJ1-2	CASSYTDPVSGGYTF	TGTGCCAGCAGTTACACTGATCCAGTGTCAGGGGGCTACACCTTC
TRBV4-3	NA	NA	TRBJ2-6	CASSQDPRSGANVLTF	TGCGCCAGCAGCCAAGATCCCCGCTCTGGGGCCAACGTCCTGACTTTC
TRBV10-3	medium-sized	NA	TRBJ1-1	CAISANGNTEAFF	TGTGCCATCAGTGCGAACGGGAACACTGAAGCTTTCTTT
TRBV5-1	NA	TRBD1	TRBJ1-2	CASSPWTGVNYGYTF	TGCGCCAGCAGCCCATGGACAGGGGTCAACTATGGCTACACCTTC
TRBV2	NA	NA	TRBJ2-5	CASSRHEETQYF	TGTGCCAGCAGCCGACATGAAGAGACCCAGTACTTC
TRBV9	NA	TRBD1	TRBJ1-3	CASSVAGTGGFKNTIYF	TGTGCCAGCAGCGTGGCCGGGACAGGGGGTTTTAAGAACACCATATATTTT
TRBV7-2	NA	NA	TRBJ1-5	CASSLGATQNQPQHF	TGTGCCAGCAGCTTAGGCGCGACACAAAATCAGCCCCAGCATTTT
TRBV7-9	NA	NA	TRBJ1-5	CASSLGRGGNQPQHF	TGTGCCAGCAGCTTAGGGAGGGGAGGCAATCAGCCCCAGCATTTT
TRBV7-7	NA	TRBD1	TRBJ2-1	CASSHGVGQGANEQFF	TGTGCTAGCAGCCATGGGGTGGGACAGGGGGCGAATGAGCAGTTCTTC
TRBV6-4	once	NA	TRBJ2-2	CASSPRQYTGELFF	TGTGCCAGCAGCCCTAGACAGTACACCGGGGAGCTGTTTTTT
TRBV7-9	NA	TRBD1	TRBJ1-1	CASSPSTGVNTEAFF	TGTGCCAGCAGCCCTTCGACAGGGGTGAACACTGAAGCTTTCTTT
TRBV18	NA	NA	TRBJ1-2	CASSPGNGYTF	TGTGCCAGCTCACCTGGGAATGGCTACACCTTC
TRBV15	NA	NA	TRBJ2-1	CATSRDSRDVNNEQFF	TGTGCCACCAGCAGAGATAGCAGGGACGTTAACAATGAGCAGTTCTTC
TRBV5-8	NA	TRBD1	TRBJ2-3	CASSWQGVADTQYF	TGTGCCAGCAGTTGGCAGGGGGTGGCAGATACGCAGTATTTT
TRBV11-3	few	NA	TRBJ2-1	CASSRTRANEQFF	TGTGCCAGCAGCCGCACTAGGGCCAATGAGCAGTTCTTC
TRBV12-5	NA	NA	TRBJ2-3	CASGPRTGTDTQYF	TGTGCTAGTGGTCCGAGGACAGGCACAGATACGCAGTATTTT
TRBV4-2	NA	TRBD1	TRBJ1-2	CASSPQGRSEGNYGYTF	TGTGCCAGCAGCCCACAGGGGAGGTCCGAGGGTAACTATGGCTACACCTTC
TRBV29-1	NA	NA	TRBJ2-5	CSVGQEQETQYF	TGCAGCGTTGGACAGGAGCAAGAGACCCAGTACTTC
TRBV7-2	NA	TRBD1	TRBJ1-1	CASSLMQGAATEAFF	TGTGCCAGCAGCTTAATGCAGGGGGCGGCCACTGAAGCTTTCTTT
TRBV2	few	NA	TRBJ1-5	CASSEAQGRNQPQHF	TGTGCCAGCAGTGAAGCCCAGGGTCGCAATCAGCCCCAGCATTTT
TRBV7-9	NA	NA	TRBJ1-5	CASSLGLLQPQHF	TGTGCCAGCAGCTTGGGACTGCTACAGCCCCAGCATTTT